This T cell receptor (beta chain) was found in a study of vaccination effects on CD4 cells after COVID-19. Study-wide points: Healthy vaccinees had only 1 of 255 vaccine-induced clones cross-react with common cold coronaviruses.

With regard to this clone: As yet, its antigen is unknown.

The CDR3 sequence is 14 residues long. V shed 0 bases and J shed 2 bases, with 6 bases lying between them. Germline V lookup: CDR1 SGHTA, CDR2 FQGTGA. Expansion of antigen-specific CD4+ T cells with viral peptide pools was carried out by the ViraFEST assay before sequencing. It was after around 10 days of culture that CD4+ T cells were isolated. Participants were given two doses of BNT162b2 or mRNA-1273 vaccine. All vaccine recipients tested negative for nucleocapsid antibodies and had never contracted SARS-CoV-2 infection. The protocol was immunoSEQ multiplex PCR, while the TCRdb copy is restricted to in-frame clones and leaves out a portion. Found here are tens of thousands of clones, 70% to 85% of them singletons; the top ten hold around 1.5%.

This receptor was identified in a human donor who received a COVID-19 vaccine. The rearrangement joins TRBV7-3 to TRBJ2-3; no clear D. The sample here was CD4+ T cells from PBMCs cultured with HCoV-229E spike peptides, taken after COVID-19 vaccination. The DNA for the CDR3 is TGTGCCAGCAGCTTAACGGCAATCACAGATACGCAGTATTTT. It is translated as CASSLTAITDTQYF.